This paragraph reports one TCR beta chain. When the RNA was reverse transcribed, random hexamers were used with an input of about 0.45 to 1 ug. One entry per CDR3 protein results from TCRdb running MiXCR on the immunoSEQ multiplex PCR reads. The sample consists of 69,000 or so distinct CDR3 sequences, just under 95% of them appearing once. This entry belongs to a study of CD8 T cells in Susac syndrome. The T cells that were sequenced for TCR beta were CD8+ and CD4+ cells from blood. The V and J ends lost 2 bases and 6 bases respectively, with 14 bases between them. The CDR3 length is 15 residues. The germline CDR1 and CDR2 sequences are SEHNR and FQNEAQ (reference sequence).

The specimen was CD8+ T cells from PBMCs. The V and J genes are TRBV7-9 and TRBJ2-1, with D possibly TRBD2 on 5 matching bases. The sequence was obtained from a human donor with multiple sclerosis. CDR3 bases: TGTGCCAGCAGCTTATCCGGGGTTGAGATCAATGAGCAGTTCTTC. As protein: CASSLSGVEINEQFF.